The subject of this entry is one TCR beta chain. Measured with immunoSEQ multiplex PCR; TCRdb has only the in-frame clones, and not every one. The profile shows about 160,000 clones, roughly 91% of them singletons. This record comes from a study of blood T cell repertoires in COVID-19. As for the study in general: The United States, Italy and Spain provided the acute and convalescent COVID-19 samples. T cells, B-cell-depleted T cells, or PBMCs supplied cDNA or gDNA.

Germline CDR1 and CDR2: SGHAT and FQNNGV. CDR3 length equals 14 residues. V was shortened by 5 bases and J by 2 bases, with 10 bases between the two germline ends. This clonotype was obtained from a man aged 18 to 29 with acute or convalescent COVID-19. The sequencing input was peripheral blood. This chain links TRBV11-2 with TRBJ1-5, with a possible D match to TRBD1 (6 bases). The CDR3 nucleotides read TGTGCCAGCAGCCTCAGGGGTGGCAATCAGCCCCAGCATTTT. It encodes CASSLRGGNQPQHF. The full variable domain, in which reference TRBV11-2 and TRBJ1-5 provide the parts outside the CDR3, is EAGVAQSPRYKIIEKRQSVAFWCNPISGHATLYWYQQILGQGPKLLIQFQNNGVVDDSQLPKDRFSAERLKGVDSTLKIQPAKLEDSAVYLCASSLRGGNQPQHFGDGTRLSIL.